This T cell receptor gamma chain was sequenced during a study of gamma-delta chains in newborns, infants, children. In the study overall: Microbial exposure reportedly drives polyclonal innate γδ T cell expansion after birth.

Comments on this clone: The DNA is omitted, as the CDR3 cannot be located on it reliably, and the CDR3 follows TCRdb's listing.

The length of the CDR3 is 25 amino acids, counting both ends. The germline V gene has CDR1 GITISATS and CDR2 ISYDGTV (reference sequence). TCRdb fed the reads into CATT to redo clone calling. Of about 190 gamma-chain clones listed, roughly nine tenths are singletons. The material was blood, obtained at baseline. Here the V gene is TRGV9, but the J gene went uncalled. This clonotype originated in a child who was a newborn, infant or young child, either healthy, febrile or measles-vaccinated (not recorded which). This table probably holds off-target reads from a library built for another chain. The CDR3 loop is CACDTVLGDAWDTRQMFFGTGIKLF.